These 19 T cell receptor beta chains were sequenced from one sample in a study of CD8+CD57+ T cells in acquired aplastic anemia. Genomic DNA provided the template from which TCR beta VDJ and CDR3 profiles were obtained. MiXCR, applied by TCRdb to the reads, yields one record per CDR3 protein. The data show about 81,000 distinct CDR3 sequences, under 50% seen once. The source material was sorted CD4+, CD8+, or CD8+CD57+ T cells (not recorded which) from PBMCs. The receptors here all came from a human donor in good health, serving as a control.

Concerning this clonotype: The conserved closing phenylalanine or tryptophan is absent in this CDR3, likely reflecting a read error. This chain connects TRBV6-1 to TRBJ1-2; a weak D match, TRBD1 (5 bases). Per the germline V gene, CDR1 is MNHNS and CDR2 is SASEGT. With 6 bases removed from V and 3 bases from J, the gap between germline ends came to 14 bases. The CDR3 is 14 amino acids. CDR3 coding DNA: TGTGCCAGCAGGGGGGATCTTCAGGACTATGGCTACACCCTC. It is translated as CASRGDLQDYGYTL.

There are many counts of this clonotype. This chain joins TRBV10-1 and TRBJ2-1; 11 bases align to TRBD2. The CDR3 has 15 residues. Germline V lookup: CDR1 WNHNN, CDR2 SYGVQD (reference sequence). Unmatched junction bases numbered 4, after V lost 2 bases and J lost 7 bases. CDR3 sequence: CASSEGLAGPNEQFF. In DNA, the CDR3 is TGCGCCAGCAGTGAGGGACTAGCGGGTCCTAATGAGCAGTTCTTC.

CDR3 region: CSVDGDPSTDTQYF. In nucleotides, the CDR3 is TGCAGCGTTGACGGCGACCCTAGCACAGATACGCAGTATTTT. The genes are TRBV29-1 and TRBJ2-3; unclear D gene. CDR3 length: 14 amino acids. Germline CDR1 is SQVTM and CDR2 is ANQGSEA. V was trimmed by 3 bases and J by 0 bases, leaving 10 bases between them.

This clonotype has ten or more counts. CDR3 loop: CASSLGQSKFF. The CDR3 DNA is TGCGCCAGCAGCTTGGGACAGAGCAAGTTCTTC. This sequence joins TRBV5-1 and TRBJ2-1, with a weak D call TRBD1 (5 bases). There are 11 residues in the CDR3. Germline V gene sequence: CDR1 SGHRS, CDR2 YFSETQ. Trimming took off 0 bases at V and 14 bases at J, with 9 bases between the two ends.

This clonotype came up many times. The chain carries TRBV4-1 and TRBJ1-3; 8 bases align to TRBD1. Germline-derived CDR1 and CDR2 are MGHRA and YSYEKL. The J segment lost 3 bases and the V segment lost 1 base, leaving 2 bases of the junction unmatched. The CDR3 covers 15 residues. CDR3 sequence (DNA): TGCGCCAGCAGCCAAGGAGACAGGGGTGGAAACACCATATATTTT. Protein product: CASSQGDRGGNTIYF.

This clonotype was recorded a few times. The genes are TRBV13 and TRBJ1-3; D not resolved. Trimming removed 5 bases from V and 0 bases from J, with 8 bases in between. The CDR3 contains 14 residues. Germline loops: CDR1 PRHDT, CDR2 FYEKMQ (reference sequence). CDR3 DNA sequence: TGTGCCAGCAGCGGAACACCCTCTGGAAACACCATATATTTT. It is translated as CASSGTPSGNTIYF.

As concerns this clonotype: This could be a read error, since a much larger clone is one nucleotide away. The CDR3 nucleotides are TGTGCCAGCAGCCATCCCGGGGGGAACTATGGCCACACCTTC. Amino acid sequence: CASSHPGGNYGHTF. The rearrangement links TRBV12-3 or TRBV12-4 to TRBJ1-2, with a tentative D call TRBD1 (5 bases). The length of the CDR3 is 14 residues.

This clonotype has at least ten counts. The rearrangement joins TRBV7-4 to TRBJ1-6; TRBD1 matches at 7 bases. The CDR3 is 14 residues long. CDR1 is SGHVT, CDR2 SQSDAQ, per germline. V lost 1 base, J lost 8 bases, and 2 bases stayed unmatched. For the CDR3, the DNA is TGTGCCAGCAGCTTAGGGGACAGAGATTCACCCCTCCACTTT. This gives the protein CASSLGDRDSPLHF.

This clonotype was seen ten or more times. This sequence joins TRBV12-3 or TRBV12-4 and TRBJ1-2, with D possibly matching TRBD1 (6 bases). CDR3 length: 14 amino acids. Trimming pared 2 bases from V and 4 bases from J, leaving 11 bases between. CDR3 sequence: CASSLTGFSYGYTF. The CDR3 bases are TGTGCCAGCAGTTTAACAGGGTTCAGCTATGGCTACACCTTC.

This clonotype was counted between two and nine times. A much bigger clone sits one base away, suggesting this may be a read error. V is TRBV9 and J is TRBJ2-7; TRBD1 might be the D (5 bases). CDR3 size: 14 residues. Trimming shortened V by 4 bases and J by 7 bases, and 18 bases separated the two germline ends. CDR1 and CDR2 (germline): SGDLS, YYNGEE. The CDR3 nucleotides read TGTGCCAGCAGCCCCTGGGCAGGGTTGGGAGAGCAGTACTTC. Amino acid sequence: CASSPWAGLGEQYF.

The count of this clonotype is one. The CDR3 does not end in the conserved phenylalanine or tryptophan, so this is likely a read error. The chain couples TRBV20-1 to TRBJ1-4, with 9 bases that match TRBD1. CDR1 is DFQATT, CDR2 SNEGSKA, per germline (reference sequence). This CDR3 region has 13 residues. V dropped 4 bases and J dropped 8; count of bases not matched to a gene: 5. DNA for the CDR3: TGCAGTGCTAAGGACAGGGGAAAGGAAAAACTGTTTCTT. This codes for CSAKDRGKEKLFL.

In its sample, this clonotype was seen once. The rearrangement links TRBV10-3 to TRBJ2-3; D is unresolved. Germline assignment: CDR1 ENHRY and CDR2 SYGVKD. Trimming removed 5 bases from V and 1 base from J, with 7 bases in between. This CDR3 is 13 amino acids long. CDR3 in DNA: TGTGCCATCAGTTACGGCGGCACAGATACGCAGTATTTT. This sequence encodes CAISYGGTDTQYF.

This clonotype was recorded at least ten times. The chain employs TRBV15 and TRBJ2-2; TRBD1 matches 9 bases. CDR1 LNHNV and CDR2 YYDKDF come from the germline V gene (reference sequence). This CDR3 has 14 residues. Trimming at V came to 1 base and at J to 7 bases, leaving 1 base not matched to a gene. DNA of the CDR3: TGTGCCACCAGCAGAGGGACAGGGGTCGGGGAGCTGTTTTTT. This codes for CATSRGTGVGELFF. The whole variable domain, remainder taken from reference TRBV15 and TRBJ2-2, is DAMVIQNPRYQVTQFGKPVTLSCSQTLNHNVMYWYQQKSSQAPKLLFHYYDKDFNNEADTPDNFQSRRPNTSFCFLDIRSPGLGDTAMYLCATSRGTGVGELFFGEGSRLTVL.

The chain recombines TRBV7-3 with TRBJ2-7; D call uncertain. Germline V gene lookup returns CDR1 SGHTA and CDR2 FQGTGA. CDR3 size: 15 residues. V gave up 5 bases and J gave up 3 bases, with 17 bases separating them. CDR3 in amino acids: CASSIDPSGIYEQYF. The CDR3 DNA follows: TGTGCCAGCAGCATAGACCCCTCGGGCATCTACGAGCAGTACTTC.

This clonotype was counted many times. The chain has TRBV12-3 or TRBV12-4 and TRBJ1-2; D is ambiguous. Trimming pared 2 bases from V and 1 base from J, leaving 11 bases between. The length of the CDR3 is 15 residues. CDR3 sequence (DNA): TGTGCCAGCAGTTTACAGGAGATCATTAACTATGGCTACACCTTC. This sequence encodes CASSLQEIINYGYTF.

DNA of the CDR3: TGTGCCACCAGCAGAGATATGGGGGCCCTCGGGGGAGAGACCCAGTACTTC. This gives the protein CATSRDMGALGGETQYF. This sequence joins TRBV15 and TRBJ2-5, with D tentatively TRBD1 or TRBD2 (6 bases each). This CDR3 contains 17 residues. With 0 bases removed from V and 4 bases from J, the gap between germline ends came to 18 bases. Germline V lookup: CDR1 LNHNV, CDR2 YYDKDF (reference sequence).

The table lists this clonotype with a few counts. The V and J genes are TRBV9 and TRBJ1-4; maybe TRBD1 (6 bases). The CDR3 totals 17 residues. CDR1 and CDR2 from the germline V gene are SGDLS and YYNGEE. Trimming took 0 bases from V and 5 from J, leaving 17 bases between them. The CDR3 spells CASSVALGGPRNEKLFF. CDR3 coding DNA: TGTGCCAGCAGCGTAGCTCTTGGGGGCCCCAGGAATGAAAAACTGTTTTTT. The full variable domain, its missing parts supplied by reference TRBV9 and TRBJ1-4, is DSGVTQTPKHLITATGQRVTLRCSPRSGDLSVYWYQQSLDQGLQFLIQYYNGEERAKGNILERFSAQQFPDLHSELNLSSLELGDSALYFCASSVALGGPRNEKLFFGSGTQLSVL.

This clonotype was detected only once. The chain is built from TRBV24-1 and TRBJ2-3, with a weak D call TRBD2 (7 bases). V was cut by 5 bases and J by 6 bases, with 17 bases left in between. The germline V gene encodes CDR1 KGHDR and CDR2 SFDVKD. CDR3 size: 15 residues. The CDR3: CATSVPGGHGDTQYF. CDR3 in DNA: TGTGCCACCAGTGTACCCGGGGGGCATGGCGATACGCAGTATTTT.

The chain has TRBV2 and TRBJ1-2; D unresolved. Germline V gene sequence: CDR1 SNHLY, CDR2 FYNNEI. The germline V and J ends were trimmed by 6 bases and 6 bases, with 14 bases remaining between them. This CDR3 has 13 amino acids. CDR3 DNA: TGTGCCAGCAGGGTTATGAACGGCCATGGCTACACCTTC. As protein: CASRVMNGHGYTF.